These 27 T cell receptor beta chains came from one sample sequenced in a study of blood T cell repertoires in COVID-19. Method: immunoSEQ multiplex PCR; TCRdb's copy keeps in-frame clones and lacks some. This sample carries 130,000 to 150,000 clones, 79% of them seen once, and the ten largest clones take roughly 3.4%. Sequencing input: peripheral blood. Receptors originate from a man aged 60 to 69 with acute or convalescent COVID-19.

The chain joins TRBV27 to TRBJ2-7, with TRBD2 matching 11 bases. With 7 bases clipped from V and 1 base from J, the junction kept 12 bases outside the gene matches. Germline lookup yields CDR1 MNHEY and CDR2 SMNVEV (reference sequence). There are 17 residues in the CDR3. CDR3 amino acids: CASNPMGLADSSYEQYF. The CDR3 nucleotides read TGTGCCAGCAACCCGATGGGACTAGCGGACTCTTCCTACGAGCAGTACTTC.

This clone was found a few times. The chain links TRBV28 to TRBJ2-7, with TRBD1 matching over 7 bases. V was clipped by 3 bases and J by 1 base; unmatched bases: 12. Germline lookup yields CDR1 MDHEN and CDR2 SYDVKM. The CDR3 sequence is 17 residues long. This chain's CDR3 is CASSFSWTGDASYEQYF. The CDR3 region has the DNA TGTGCCAGCAGTTTTAGTTGGACAGGTGATGCTTCCTACGAGCAGTACTTC.

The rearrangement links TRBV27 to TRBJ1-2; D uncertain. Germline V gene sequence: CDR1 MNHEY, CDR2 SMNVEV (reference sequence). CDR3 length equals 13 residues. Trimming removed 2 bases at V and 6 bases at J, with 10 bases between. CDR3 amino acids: CASSLAGWNGYTF. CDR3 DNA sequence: TGTGCCAGCAGTTTAGCGGGATGGAATGGCTACACCTTC.

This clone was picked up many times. In nucleotides, the CDR3 is TGTGCCAGCAGTGACCCAGCGGGAGGTCTCGACAATGAGCAGTTCTTC. Protein product: CASSDPAGGLDNEQFF. The V call is TRBV6-1, the J call TRBJ2-1; 9 bases fit TRBD2. Germline trimming cut 3 bases from V and 5 bases from J; bases unmatched to any gene: 8. The germline V gene has CDR1 MNHNS and CDR2 SASEGT. This CDR3 has 16 amino acids.

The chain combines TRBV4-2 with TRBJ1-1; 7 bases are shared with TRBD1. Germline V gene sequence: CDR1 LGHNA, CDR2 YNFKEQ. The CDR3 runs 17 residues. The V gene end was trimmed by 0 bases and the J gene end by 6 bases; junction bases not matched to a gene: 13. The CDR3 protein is CASSQDLLIGGGAEAFF. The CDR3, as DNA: TGTGCCAGCAGCCAAGACCTTCTTATAGGGGGCGGCGCTGAAGCTTTCTTT.

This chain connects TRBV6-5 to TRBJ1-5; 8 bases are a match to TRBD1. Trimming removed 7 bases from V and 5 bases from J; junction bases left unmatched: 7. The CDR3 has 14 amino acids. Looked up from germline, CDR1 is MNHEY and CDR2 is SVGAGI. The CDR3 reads CASILGQGHQPQHF. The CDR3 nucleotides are TGTGCCAGCATCCTTGGACAGGGTCATCAGCCCCAGCATTTT.

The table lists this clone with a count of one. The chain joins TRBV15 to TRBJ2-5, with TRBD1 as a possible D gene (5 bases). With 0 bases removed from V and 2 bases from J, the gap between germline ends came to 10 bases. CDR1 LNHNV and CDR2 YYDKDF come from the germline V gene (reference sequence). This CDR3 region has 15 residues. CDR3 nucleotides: TGTGCCACCAGCAGAGACCCTGGGGCTCAAGAGACCCAGTACTTC. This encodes CATSRDPGAQETQYF.

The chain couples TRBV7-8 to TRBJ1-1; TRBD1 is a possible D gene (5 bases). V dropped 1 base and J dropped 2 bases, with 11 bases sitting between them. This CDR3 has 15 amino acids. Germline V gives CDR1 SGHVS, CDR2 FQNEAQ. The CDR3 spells CASSLGGRTNTEAFF. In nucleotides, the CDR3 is TGTGCCAGCAGCTTAGGGGGCAGAACAAACACTGAAGCTTTCTTT.

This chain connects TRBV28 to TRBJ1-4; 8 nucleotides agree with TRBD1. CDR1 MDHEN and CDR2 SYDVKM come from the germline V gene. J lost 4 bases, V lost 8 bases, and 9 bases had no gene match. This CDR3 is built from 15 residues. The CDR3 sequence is CASSGTGSLNEKLFF. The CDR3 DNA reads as TGTGCCAGCTCCGGGACAGGTTCCCTTAATGAAAAACTGTTTTTT.

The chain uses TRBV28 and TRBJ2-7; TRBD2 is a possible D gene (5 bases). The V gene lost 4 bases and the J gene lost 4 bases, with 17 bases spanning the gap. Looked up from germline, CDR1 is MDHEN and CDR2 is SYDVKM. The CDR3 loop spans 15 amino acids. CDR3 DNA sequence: TGTGCCAGCAGTTCCAGGACCCTGAGGGCGTACGAGCAGTACTTC. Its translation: CASSSRTLRAYEQYF.

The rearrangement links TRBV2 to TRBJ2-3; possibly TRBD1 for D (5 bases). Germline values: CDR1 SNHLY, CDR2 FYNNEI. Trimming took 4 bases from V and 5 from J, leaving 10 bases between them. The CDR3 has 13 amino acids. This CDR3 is CASSGQGLDTQYF. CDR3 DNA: TGTGCCAGCAGTGGGCAGGGTTTAGATACGCAGTATTTT.

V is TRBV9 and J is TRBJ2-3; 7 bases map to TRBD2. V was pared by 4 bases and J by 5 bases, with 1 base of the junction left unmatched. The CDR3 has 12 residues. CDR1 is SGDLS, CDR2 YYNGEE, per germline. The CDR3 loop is CASSRGEDTQYF. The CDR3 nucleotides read TGTGCCAGCAGCCGGGGGGAAGATACGCAGTATTTT.

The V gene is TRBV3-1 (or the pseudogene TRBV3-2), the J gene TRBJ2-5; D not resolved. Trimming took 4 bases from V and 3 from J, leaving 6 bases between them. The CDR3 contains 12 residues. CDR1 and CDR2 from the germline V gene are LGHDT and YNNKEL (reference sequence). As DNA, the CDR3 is TGTGCCAGCAGCCTTACAGAAGAGACCCAGTACTTC. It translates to CASSLTEETQYF.

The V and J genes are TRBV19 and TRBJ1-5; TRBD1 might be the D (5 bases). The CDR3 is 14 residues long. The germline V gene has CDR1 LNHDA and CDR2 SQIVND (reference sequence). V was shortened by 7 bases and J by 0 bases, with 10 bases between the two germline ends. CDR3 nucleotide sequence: TGTGCCAGTACAGGGTTAGGTAGCAATCAGCCCCAGCATTTT. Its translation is CASTGLGSNQPQHF.

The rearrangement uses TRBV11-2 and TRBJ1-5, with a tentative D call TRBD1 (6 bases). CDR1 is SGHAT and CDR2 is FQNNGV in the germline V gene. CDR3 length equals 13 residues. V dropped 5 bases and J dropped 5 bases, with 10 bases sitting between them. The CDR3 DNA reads TGTGCCAGCAGCGGCTCAGGGGATCAGCCCCAGCATTTT. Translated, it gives CASSGSGDQPQHF.

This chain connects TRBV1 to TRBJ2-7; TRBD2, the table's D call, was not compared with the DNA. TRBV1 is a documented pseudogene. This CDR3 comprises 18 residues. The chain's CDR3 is CTSSQDWVREGLPYEQYF. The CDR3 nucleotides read TGCACCAGCAGCCAAGATTGGGTGCGGGAGGGCCTGCCCTACGAGCAGTACTTC.

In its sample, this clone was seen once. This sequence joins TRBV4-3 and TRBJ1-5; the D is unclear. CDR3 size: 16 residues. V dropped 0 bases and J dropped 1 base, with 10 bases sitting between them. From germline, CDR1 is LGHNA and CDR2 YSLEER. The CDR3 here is CASSQDAAGSNQPQHF. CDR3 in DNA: TGCGCCAGCAGCCAAGATGCGGCGGGGAGCAATCAGCCCCAGCATTTT.

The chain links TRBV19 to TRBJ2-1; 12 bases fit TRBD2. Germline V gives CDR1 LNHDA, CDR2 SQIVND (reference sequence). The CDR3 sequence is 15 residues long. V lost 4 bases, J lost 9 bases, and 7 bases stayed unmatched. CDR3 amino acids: CASSTTSGSNSEQFF. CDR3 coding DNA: TGTGCCAGTAGTACGACTAGCGGGAGTAATAGTGAGCAGTTCTTC.

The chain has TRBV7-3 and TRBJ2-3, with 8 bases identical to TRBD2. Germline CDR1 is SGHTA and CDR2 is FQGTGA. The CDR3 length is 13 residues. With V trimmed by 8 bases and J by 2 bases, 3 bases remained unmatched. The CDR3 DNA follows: TGTGCCAGCCGGCGGGGGGTCACAGATACGCAGTATTTT. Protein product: CASRRGVTDTQYF.

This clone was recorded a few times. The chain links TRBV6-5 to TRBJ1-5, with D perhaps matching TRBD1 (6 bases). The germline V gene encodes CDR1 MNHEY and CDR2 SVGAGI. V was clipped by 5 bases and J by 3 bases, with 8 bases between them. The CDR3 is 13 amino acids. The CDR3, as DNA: TGTGCCAGCAGTCAGGGGTCCAATCAGCCCCAGCATTTT. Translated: CASSQGSNQPQHF.

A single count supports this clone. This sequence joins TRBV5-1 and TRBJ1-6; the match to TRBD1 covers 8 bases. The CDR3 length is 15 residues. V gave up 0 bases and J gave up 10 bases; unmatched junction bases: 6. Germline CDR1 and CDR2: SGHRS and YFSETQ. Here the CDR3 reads CASSLARDRGSPLHF. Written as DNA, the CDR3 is TGCGCCAGCAGCTTGGCCAGAGACAGGGGCTCACCCCTCCACTTT.

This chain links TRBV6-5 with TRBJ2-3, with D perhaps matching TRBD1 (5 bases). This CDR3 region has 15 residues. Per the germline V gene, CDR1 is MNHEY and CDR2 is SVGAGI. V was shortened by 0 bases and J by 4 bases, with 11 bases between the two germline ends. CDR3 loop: CASSYSRAPADTQYF. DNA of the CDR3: TGTGCCAGCAGTTACTCCAGGGCCCCCGCAGATACGCAGTATTTT.

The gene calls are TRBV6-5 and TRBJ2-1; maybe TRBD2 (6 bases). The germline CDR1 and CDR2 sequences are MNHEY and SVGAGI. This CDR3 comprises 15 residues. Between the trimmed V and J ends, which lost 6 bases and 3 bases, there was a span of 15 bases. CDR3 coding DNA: TGTGCCAGCAGCAGGAGGGGTTTAAACTACAATGAGCAGTTCTTC. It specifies CASSRRGLNYNEQFF.

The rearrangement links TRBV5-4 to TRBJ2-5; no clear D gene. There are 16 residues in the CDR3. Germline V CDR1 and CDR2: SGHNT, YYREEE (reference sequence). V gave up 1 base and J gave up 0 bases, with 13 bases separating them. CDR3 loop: CASSLNSRPDQETQYF. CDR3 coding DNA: TGTGCCAGCAGCTTGAATAGCCGACCGGACCAAGAGACCCAGTACTTC.

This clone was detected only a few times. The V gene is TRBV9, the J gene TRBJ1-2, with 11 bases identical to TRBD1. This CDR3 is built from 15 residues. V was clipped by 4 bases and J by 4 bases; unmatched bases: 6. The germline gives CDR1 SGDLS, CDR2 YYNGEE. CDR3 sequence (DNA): TGTGCCAGCAGCTCAAGAGGGACAGGGGGCTATGGCTACACCTTC. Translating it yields CASSSRGTGGYGYTF.

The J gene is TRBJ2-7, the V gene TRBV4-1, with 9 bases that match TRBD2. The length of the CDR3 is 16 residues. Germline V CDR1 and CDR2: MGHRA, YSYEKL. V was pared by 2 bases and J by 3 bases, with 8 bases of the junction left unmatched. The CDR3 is CASSQSVAGAGYEQYF. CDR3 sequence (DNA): TGCGCCAGCAGCCAAAGCGTAGCGGGAGCGGGCTACGAGCAGTACTTC.

As DNA, the CDR3 is TGTGCCAGCAGCTCAGGGATTTGGACAGATACGCAGTATTTT. This translates into CASSSGIWTDTQYF. This chain links TRBV2 with TRBJ2-3; TRBD1 might be the D (5 bases). The V end lost 6 bases, the J end lost 3 bases, and 13 bases lay between the germline ends. This CDR3 is 14 amino acids long. The germline V gene has CDR1 SNHLY and CDR2 FYNNEI. The variable domain in full, with the rest retrieved from reference TRBV2 and TRBJ2-3, is EPEVTQTPSHQVTQMGQEVILRCVPISNHLYFYWYRQILGQKVEFLVSFYNNEISEKSEIFDDQFSVERPDGSNFTLKIRSTKLEDSAMYFCASSSGIWTDTQYFGPGTRLTVL.